This T cell receptor (beta chain) was obtained from a study of blood T cell repertoires in COVID-19. Study at large: From the United States, Italy and Spain came samples of acute and convalescent COVID-19. T cells, B-cell-depleted T cells, or PBMCs supplied cDNA or gDNA.

Germline V gene lookup returns CDR1 SGHRS and CDR2 YFSETQ. Trimming stripped 1 base from V and 0 bases from J, with 8 bases between. The CDR3 length is 15 residues. Original handling: Reference gene primers were amplified, and this amplification served to estimate nucleated cell counts. Measured with immunoSEQ multiplex PCR; TCRdb has only the in-frame clones, and not every one. The V and J calls and clone size come from that table; D and trimming were worked out from the DNA. The table shows 80,000 to 90,000 clones, with roughly 84% occurring only once. The sample was peripheral blood. The chain employs TRBV5-1 and TRBJ1-3; D ambiguous. The sequence came from a woman older than 75 with COVID-19, enrolled during active disease. Here the CDR3 DNA reads TGCGCCAGCAGCTTGCAACCGAGCTCTGGAAACACCATATATTTT. Translating gives CASSLQPSSGNTIYF.